These 25 T cell receptor beta chains originate from one sample sequenced in a study of T cells in Graves' hyperthyroidism and ophthalmopathy. RNA transcripts were the template for amplifying TCR beta CDR3 regions. First-round RT-PCR of the TCR CDR3 relied on the HTBI primer set. TCRdb reprocessed the multiplex PCR reads with MiXCR, giving one entry per CDR3 protein. Found here are some 620,000 distinct CDR3 sequences, around 15% of them singletons; the top ten hold less than 4.5%. The sequenced sample was blood. These receptors originate from a woman aged 25 to 39 with Graves' hyperthyroidism.

This clonotype was seen repeatedly, ten times or more. The V and J genes are TRBV13 and TRBJ1-2; tentative D call: TRBD1 (5 bases). Per germline, CDR1 PRHDT and CDR2 FYEKMQ (reference sequence). This CDR3 is 14 amino acids long. With 1 base removed from V and 6 bases from J, the gap between germline ends came to 12 bases. This chain's CDR3 is CASSLEGRLNGYTF. CDR3 sequence (DNA): TGTGCCAGCAGCTTAGAGGGACGACTTAATGGCTACACCTTC.

This clonotype was counted many times. This CDR3 is CASTLRGSGANVLTF. CDR3 nucleotide sequence: TGTGCCAGCACCCTACGGGGATCTGGGGCCAACGTCCTGACTTTC. This rearrangement joins TRBV12-3 or TRBV12-4 to TRBJ2-6; D may be TRBD2 (5 bases). The CDR3 is 15 amino acids. V lost 7 bases and J lost 1, with 11 bases in between.

As for this clonotype: One end of the junction fails to match germline, which may point to a read error. The V call is TRBV2, the J call TRBJ1-2; the D is unclear. Germline assignment: CDR1 SNHLY and CDR2 FYNNEI. The CDR3 has 12 residues. The DNA for the CDR3 is TGTGCCGGCAGTGAGGAAAACTATGGCTACACCTTC. Protein sequence: CAGSEENYGYTF.

V is TRBV19 and J is TRBJ1-6, with 10 bases identical to TRBD1. The CDR3 has 14 residues. V lost 3 bases and J lost 9; bases outside the gene matches: 2. Germline CDR1 LNHDA, CDR2 SQIVND (reference sequence). The CDR3 here is CASSIRDRGSPLHF. The CDR3 DNA reads TGTGCCAGTAGTATCCGGGACAGGGGTTCACCCCTCCACTTT. The entire variable domain, with the rest obtained from reference TRBV19 and TRBJ1-6, is as follows: DGGITQSPKYLFRKEGQNVTLSCEQNLNHDAMYWYRQDPGQGLRLIYYSQIVNDFQKGDIAEGYSVSREKKESFPLTVTSAQKNPTAFYLCASSIRDRGSPLHFGNGTRLTVT.

This clonotype was counted at least ten times. The gene calls are TRBV7-6 and TRBJ2-5; D might be TRBD1 (5 bases). The CDR3 extends over 15 amino acids. Germline V gene data show CDR1 as SGHVS and CDR2 as FNYEAQ. Trimming left V 2 bases short and J 5 bases short, with 15 bases between. This chain's CDR3 is CASSLPLTDSETQYF. The CDR3 DNA is TGTGCCAGCAGCTTACCCTTGACAGATTCGGAGACCCAGTACTTC.

This clonotype has a count of ten or more. CDR3 protein: CASSSTTSGAYNEQFF. The CDR3 DNA sequence: TGTGCCAGCAGCTCTACTACTAGCGGGGCGTACAATGAGCAGTTCTTC. The V gene is TRBV28, the J gene TRBJ2-1, with 10 bases identical to TRBD2. The CDR3 spans 16 residues. Losses at the gene ends were 6 bases for V and 4 bases for J; bases not matched to a gene: 9. CDR1 is MDHEN, CDR2 SYDVKM, per germline.

This clonotype was observed many times. J is TRBJ2-7 and V is TRBV7-2, with TRBD1 identical over 10 bases. Trimming at V came to 1 base and at J to 3 bases, leaving 3 bases not matched to a gene. This CDR3 has 15 residues. Germline V gives CDR1 SGHTA, CDR2 FQGNSA. The CDR3 region has the DNA TGTGCCAGCAGCTTAGGACAGGGGGCGCGCTACGAGCAGTACTTC. Residues: CASSLGQGARYEQYF.

The J gene is TRBJ2-1, the V gene TRBV19; TRBD2 matches at 7 bases. CDR1 is LNHDA, CDR2 SQIVND, per germline (reference sequence). J gave up 7 bases and V 3 bases, and 12 bases lay outside the gene matches. The CDR3 totals 16 residues. CDR3 amino acids: CASSISGGSYINEQFF. Written as DNA, the CDR3 is TGTGCCAGTAGTATCAGCGGCGGGAGTTATATTAATGAGCAGTTCTTC.

This rearrangement joins TRBV20-1 to TRBJ1-2, with D maybe TRBD1 (5 bases). Germline V gene lookup returns CDR1 DFQATT and CDR2 SNEGSKA (reference sequence). V lost 3 bases and J 4 bases, leaving 12 bases between the germline ends. The CDR3 length is 13 residues. The CDR3 reads CSARAGSGYGYTF. CDR3 bases: TGCAGTGCTAGGGCAGGGTCGGGCTATGGCTACACCTTC.

Many counts were recorded for this clonotype. For the CDR3, the DNA is TGTGCCAGCAGCCGACTAGCGGGAACATACAATGAGCAGTTCTTC. Protein: CASSRLAGTYNEQFF. The chain joins TRBV7-2 to TRBJ2-1; 11 bases match TRBD2. CDR1 SGHTA and CDR2 FQGNSA come from the germline V gene. Trimming removed 5 bases from V and 4 bases from J; junction bases left unmatched: 4. The CDR3 sequence is 15 residues long.

This clonotype occurred a few times. This rearrangement joins TRBV18 to TRBJ2-5; 9 nucleotides line up with TRBD1. The length of the CDR3 is 16 residues. V was pared by 4 bases and J by 5 bases, with 11 bases of the junction left unmatched. The germline V gene has CDR1 KGHSH and CDR2 LQKENI. CDR3 DNA: TGTGCCAGCTCACGTGGAACAGGGGGCGCGGGTGAGACCCAGTACTTC. Translating gives CASSRGTGGAGETQYF.

This clonotype has ten or more counts. The rearrangement links TRBV7-6 to TRBJ2-7; TRBD2 aligns across 10 bases. The J segment lost 7 bases and the V segment lost 2 bases, leaving 2 bases of the junction unmatched. CDR1 is SGHVS, CDR2 FNYEAQ, per germline. This CDR3 spans 13 amino acids. The CDR3 DNA is TGTGCCAGCAGCTTAAGCGGGAGGGGAGAGCAGTACTTC. This sequence encodes CASSLSGRGEQYF. The full variable domain, its missing parts supplied by reference TRBV7-6 and TRBJ2-7, is GAGVSQSPRYKVTKRGQDVALRCDPISGHVSLYWYRQALGQGPEFLTYFNYEAQQDKSGLPNDRFSAERPEGSISTLTIQRTEQRDSAMYRCASSLSGRGEQYFGPGTRLTVT.

This clonotype occurred many times. The chain is built from TRBV10-3 and TRBJ2-1; 11 bases map to TRBD2. The CDR3 loop spans 14 amino acids. Germline V gene sequence: CDR1 ENHRY, CDR2 SYGVKD. The J segment lost 7 bases and the V segment lost 10 bases, leaving 9 bases of the junction unmatched. The CDR3 here is CATLAGGPGNEQFF. The CDR3 region has the DNA TGTGCCACCTTAGCGGGAGGGCCCGGGAATGAGCAGTTCTTC.

In its sample, this clonotype was seen many times. This chain uses TRBV5-1 with TRBJ2-1; 7 bases are a match to TRBD2. Germline loops: CDR1 SGHRS, CDR2 YFSETQ. This CDR3 is built from 16 residues. Trimming took 0 bases from V and 4 from J; bases not matched to a gene: 7. CDR3 DNA sequence: TGCGCCAGCAGCTTGGTATGGGGAGGGCAATACAATGAGCAGTTCTTC. Its protein product is CASSLVWGGQYNEQFF.

This clonotype was picked up many times. The rearrangement uses TRBV9 and TRBJ1-1; possible D gene TRBD1, 5 bases. CDR3 length: 13 amino acids. Deletions cut 2 bases from V and 6 bases from J, with 11 bases between. Germline CDR1 reads SGDLS; CDR2 reads YYNGEE. The CDR3: CASSVATGAEAFF. The CDR3 coding sequence is TGTGCCAGCAGCGTTGCCACAGGCGCTGAAGCTTTCTTT. Supplemented by reference TRBV9 and TRBJ1-1, the full variable domain reads DSGVTQTPKHLITATGQRVTLRCSPRSGDLSVYWYQQSLDQGLQFLIQYYNGEERAKGNILERFSAQQFPDLHSELNLSSLELGDSALYFCASSVATGAEAFFGQGTRLTVV.

This chain joins TRBV19 and TRBJ2-2, with no clear D. Between the trimmed V and J ends, which lost 2 bases and 0 bases, there was a span of 10 bases. Germline loops: CDR1 LNHDA, CDR2 SQIVND (reference sequence). The CDR3 length is 16 residues. CDR3 nucleotide sequence: TGTGCCAGTAGTATACCCGGCGGACCGAACACCGGGGAGCTGTTTTTT. Residues: CASSIPGGPNTGELFF.

This clonotype was counted a few times. The rearrangement joins TRBV6-2 or TRBV6-3 to TRBJ1-2, with no clear D. The CDR3 is 15 residues long. CDR1 and CDR2 from the germline V gene are MNHEY and SVGEGT. The ends were cut back, 7 bases at V and 4 bases at J, with 19 bases in the middle. The DNA for the CDR3 is TGTGCCAGCACCGAAACCCTAGGACGGAGCTATGGCTACACCTTC. As protein: CASTETLGRSYGYTF.

In this sample, this clonotype turned up many times. CDR3 amino acids: CASSAFSGEQFF. CDR3 sequence (DNA): TGTGCCAGCAGTGCGTTTTCGGGTGAGCAGTTCTTC. The gene calls are TRBV28 and TRBJ2-1; D call uncertain. The CDR3 has 12 residues. CDR1 is MDHEN, CDR2 SYDVKM, per germline. Between the trimmed V and J ends, which lost 5 bases and 9 bases, there was a span of 11 bases. Full variable domain (missing parts from reference TRBV28 and TRBJ2-1): DVKVTQSSRYLVKRTGEKVFLECVQDMDHENMFWYRQDPGLGLRLIYFSYDVKMKEKGDIPEGYSVSREKKERFSLILESASTNQTSMYLCASSAFSGEQFFGPGTRLTVL.

This clonotype was observed many times. The V call is TRBV11-2, the J call TRBJ1-1, with D hard to call. Germline CDR1 reads SGHAT; CDR2 reads FQNNGV. The ends were cut back, 5 bases at V and 3 bases at J, with 7 bases in the middle. The CDR3 extends over 12 amino acids. The CDR3 DNA reads TGTGCCAGCAGCCCCGGGGACACTGAAGCTTTCTTT. Protein: CASSPGDTEAFF.

The gene calls are TRBV6-5 and TRBJ2-3, with D tentatively TRBD2 (5 bases). The V end was cut by 2 bases, the J end by 0 bases, with 12 bases between. Germline V gene data show CDR1 as MNHEY and CDR2 as SVGAGI. The CDR3 has 16 amino acids. CDR3 bases: TGTGCCAGCAGTTACCCGAGCTCGGGAAGCACAGATACGCAGTATTTT. Its translation is CASSYPSSGSTDTQYF.

This clonotype was observed a few times. V and J are TRBV28 and TRBJ2-5, with D perhaps matching TRBD2 (5 bases). CDR3 length: 14 residues. Trimming left V 5 bases short and J 5 bases short, with 15 bases between. CDR1 is MDHEN, CDR2 SYDVKM, per germline. The DNA for the CDR3 is TGTGCCAGCAGTCCATCGGACTCCCCGGAGACCCAGTACTTC. Translation gives CASSPSDSPETQYF.

This clonotype was seen many times. The genes are TRBV28 and TRBJ2-7, with TRBD1 matching over 8 bases. Germline loops: CDR1 MDHEN, CDR2 SYDVKM. The CDR3 covers 15 residues. After removal of 3 bases from V and 5 bases from J, the junction contained 9 bases not matched to a gene. The CDR3: CASSFIGQGSHEQYF. In nucleotides, the CDR3 is TGTGCCAGCAGTTTCATAGGACAGGGAAGCCACGAGCAGTACTTC. The full variable domain, completed using reference TRBV28 and TRBJ2-7, is DVKVTQSSRYLVKRTGEKVFLECVQDMDHENMFWYRQDPGLGLRLIYFSYDVKMKEKGDIPEGYSVSREKKERFSLILESASTNQTSMYLCASSFIGQGSHEQYFGPGTRLTVT.

This clonotype was counted ten times or more. The chain is built from TRBV6-5 and TRBJ2-1; TRBD2 is a possible D gene (7 bases). Germline assignment: CDR1 MNHEY and CDR2 SVGAGI. V lost 0 bases, J lost 7 bases, and 16 bases lay in between. CDR3 length equals 16 residues. The CDR3 loop is CASSYSLGGGGNEQFF. Written as DNA, the CDR3 is TGTGCCAGCAGTTACTCTTTAGGGGGGGGAGGGAATGAGCAGTTCTTC.

In its sample, this clonotype was seen a few times. J is TRBJ2-2 and V is TRBV30, with D perhaps TRBD1 (6 bases). This CDR3 comprises 13 residues. The V and J ends lost 6 bases and 1 base respectively, with 9 bases between them. Germline V gene data show CDR1 as GTSNPN and CDR2 as SVGIG (reference sequence). In nucleotides, the CDR3 is TGTGCCTGTAACAGGGAGAACACCGGGGAGCTGTTTTTT. This translates into CACNRENTGELFF.

This chain connects TRBV9 to TRBJ1-2; 12 bases match TRBD1. Germline-derived CDR1 and CDR2 are SGDLS and YYNGEE. V lost 2 bases, J lost 6 bases, and 5 bases stayed unmatched. There are 15 residues in the CDR3. This chain's CDR3 is CASSVLRDRGHGYTF. CDR3 DNA sequence: TGTGCCAGCAGCGTCCTCCGGGACAGGGGGCATGGCTACACCTTC.